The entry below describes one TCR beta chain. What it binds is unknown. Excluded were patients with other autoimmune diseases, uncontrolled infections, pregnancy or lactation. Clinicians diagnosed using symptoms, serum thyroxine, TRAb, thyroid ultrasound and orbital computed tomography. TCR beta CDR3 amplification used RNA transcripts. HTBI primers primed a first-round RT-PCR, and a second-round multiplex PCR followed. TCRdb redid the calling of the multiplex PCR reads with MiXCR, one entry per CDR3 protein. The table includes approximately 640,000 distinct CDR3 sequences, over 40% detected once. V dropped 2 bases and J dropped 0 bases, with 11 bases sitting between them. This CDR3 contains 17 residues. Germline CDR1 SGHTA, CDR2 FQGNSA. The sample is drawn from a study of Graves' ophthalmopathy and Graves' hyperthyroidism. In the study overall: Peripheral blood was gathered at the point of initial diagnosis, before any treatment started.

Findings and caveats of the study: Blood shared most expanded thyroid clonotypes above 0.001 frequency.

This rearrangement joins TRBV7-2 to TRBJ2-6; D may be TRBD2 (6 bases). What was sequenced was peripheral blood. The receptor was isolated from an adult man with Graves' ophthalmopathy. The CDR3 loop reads CASSLLGEASGANVLTF. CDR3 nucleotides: TGTGCCAGCAGCTTATTGGGGGAGGCCTCTGGGGCCAACGTCCTGACTTTC.